The clone carrying this T cell receptor beta chain has only one observation. The source of the sample is a study of shared clonotypes between healthy human individuals. The V gene lost 4 bases and the J gene lost 9 bases, with 10 bases spanning the gap. From germline, CDR1 is SNHLY and CDR2 FYNNEI. This CDR3 region has 12 residues. Profiling relied on immunoSEQ multiplex PCR, and the TCRdb table lists in-frame clones only, not all of them. The data show around 2.1 million clones, under 97% seen once. Into CD45RA+ naive and CD45RA-negative memory subsets, the CD4+ cells were split. Sequencing used naive CD4+ T cells sorted from blood. Subset reported: CD45RA+ positively selected. The chain links TRBV2 to TRBJ1-5; no reliable D call. The clonotype was recovered from a man aged 18 to 30 in good health. The CDR3: CASSGIESPQHF. CDR3 coding DNA: TGTGCCAGCAGTGGGATTGAGTCGCCCCAGCATTTT. Combining the CDR3 with reference TRBV2 and TRBJ1-5 gives the whole variable domain EPEVTQTPSHQVTQMGQEVILRCVPISNHLYFYWYRQILGQKVEFLVSFYNNEISEKSEIFDDQFSVERPDGSNFTLKIRSTKLEDSAMYFCASSGIESPQHFGDGTRLSIL.